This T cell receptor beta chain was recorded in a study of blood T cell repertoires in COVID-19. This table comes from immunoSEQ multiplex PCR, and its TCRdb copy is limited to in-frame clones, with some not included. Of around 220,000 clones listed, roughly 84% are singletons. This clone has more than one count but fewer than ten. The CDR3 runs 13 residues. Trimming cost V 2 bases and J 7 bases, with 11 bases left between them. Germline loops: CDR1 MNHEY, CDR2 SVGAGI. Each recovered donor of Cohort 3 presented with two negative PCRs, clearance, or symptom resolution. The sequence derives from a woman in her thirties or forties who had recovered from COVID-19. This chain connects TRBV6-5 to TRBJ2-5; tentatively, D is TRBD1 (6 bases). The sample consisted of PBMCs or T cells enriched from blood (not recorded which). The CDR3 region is CASSYGQGTTQYF. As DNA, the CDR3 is TGTGCCAGCAGTTACGGGCAGGGGACGACCCAGTACTTC.